These 9 T cell receptor beta chains were all obtained from the same sample, sequenced in a study of beta chain features in type 1 diabetes listed by TCRdb under 2018. Library construction relied on the immunoSEQ multiplex PCR assay. The High Capacity cDNA Reverse Transcription Kit was used to reverse transcribe all of the isolated RNA, meaning that expressed TCRB transcripts were what got sequenced. Held by TCRdb, this immuneACCESS table contains in-frame sequences only and omits some clones. Under half of the omission traces to an unresolved V gene where checked; the cause of the rest is unknown. The sample contains about 150,000 clones, approximately 12% of them found a single time. The ten largest make up around 2% of the sample. Sequencing used central memory CD4+ T cells from blood. The source of these receptors is a man in his late teens or twenties in good health.

As DNA, the CDR3 is TGTGCCAGCAGCTCACAGGACCTAGGAAGGGTAGTGACCCAGTACTTC. As protein: CASSSQDLGRVVTQYF. The genes are TRBV11-2 and TRBJ2-5; D might be TRBD1 (5 bases). Trimming took off 4 bases at V and 7 bases at J, with 22 bases between the two ends. The CDR3 has 16 amino acids. Germline CDR1 SGHAT, CDR2 FQNNGV.

This clone has a single count. The chain recombines TRBV10-3 with TRBJ2-2; TRBD2 matches 8 bases. CDR3 size: 15 residues. The V segment lost 5 bases and the J segment 2 bases; nucleotides outside the gene matches: 4. Germline CDR1 reads ENHRY; CDR2 reads SYGVKD. The CDR3 loop is CAISSTSANTGELFF. CDR3 sequence (DNA): TGTGCCATCAGTTCGACTAGCGCTAACACCGGGGAGCTGTTTTTT.

This CDR3 reads CASSPGSGLNTGELFF. Written as DNA, the CDR3 is TGTGCCAGCAGCCCTGGTAGCGGGTTGAACACCGGGGAGCTGTTTTTT. V gene TRBV7-9 combines with J gene TRBJ2-2; 7 bases match TRBD2. The CDR3 extends over 16 amino acids. The V and J ends lost 5 bases and 1 base, in that order; junction bases with no gene match: 7. The V gene's germline CDR1 is SEHNR and CDR2 FQNEAQ (reference sequence).

This clone was counted only a few times. The V gene is TRBV4-1, the J gene TRBJ2-1; D assignment may be TRBD1 or TRBD2 (5 bases each). V was pared by 6 bases and J by 6 bases, with 18 bases between. Germline-derived CDR1 and CDR2 are MGHRA and YSYEKL. This CDR3 spans 15 amino acids. DNA of the CDR3: TGCGCCAGCAGGGGGGTTTTACCTCTCGGCAATGAGCAGTTCTTC. Its translation: CASRGVLPLGNEQFF.

The table lists this clone with many counts. The V call is TRBV25-1, the J call TRBJ1-6; a weak D match, TRBD1 (5 bases). The CDR3 sequence is 13 residues long. From germline, CDR1 is MGHDK and CDR2 SYGVNS. Deletions cut 3 bases from V and 6 bases from J, with 6 bases between. CDR3 residues: CASSDRVNSPLHF. CDR3 nucleotide sequence: TGTGCCAGCAGTGACAGGGTTAATTCACCCCTCCACTTT.

V is TRBV4-3 and J is TRBJ2-5, with D perhaps TRBD2 (5 bases). The CDR3 totals 15 residues. CDR1 and CDR2 (germline): LGHNA, YSLEER. V lost 2 bases, J lost 4 bases, and 14 bases lay in between. The CDR3 sequence: CASSQRYRTSETQYF. The CDR3 nucleotides read TGCGCCAGCAGCCAACGCTATCGGACTTCAGAGACCCAGTACTTC.

This clone was seen more than once but under ten times. This chain joins TRBV10-3 and TRBJ1-2; D is unclear. Trimming took off 3 bases at V and 0 bases at J, with 2 bases between the two ends. This CDR3 is built from 12 residues. Germline V gene lookup returns CDR1 ENHRY and CDR2 SYGVKD. CDR3 nucleotides: TGTGCCATCAGTGACACTAACTATGGCTACACCTTC. It translates to CAISDTNYGYTF.

The CDR3 DNA follows: TGTGCCAGCAGCCAGGAGCAGTTGGGTCAGCCCCAGCATTTT. Translated: CASSQEQLGQPQHF. This sequence joins TRBV4-2 and TRBJ1-5; unclear D gene. Germline V gene lookup returns CDR1 LGHNA and CDR2 YNFKEQ. This CDR3 spans 14 amino acids. V dropped 3 bases and J dropped 6 bases, with 12 bases sitting between them.

J is TRBJ2-2 and V is TRBV7-2, with a tentative D call TRBD1 (5 bases). V was trimmed by 5 bases and J by 0 bases, leaving 13 bases between them. The CDR3 sequence is 16 residues long. The germline gives CDR1 SGHTA, CDR2 FQGNSA. The CDR3 bases are TGTGCCAGCAGCCCAAGGGGCGGCGCGAACACCGGGGAGCTGTTTTTT. This codes for CASSPRGGANTGELFF.